This TCR beta chain was found in a study of control samples from healthy donors and cancer patients. The repertoire was sequenced with immunoSEQ multiplex PCR; TCRdb's copy has only in-frame clones and lacks some. The table has 190,000 or so clones, 80% to 95% seen once; the top ten hold over 1.1%. This clone appeared once. Trimming took off 0 bases at V and 4 bases at J, with 10 bases between the two ends. The CDR3 extends over 14 amino acids. Germline V gene sequence: CDR1 SGDLS, CDR2 YYNGEE. The specimen sequenced was blood. The sequence was collected from a man aged 18 to 30 in good health. The chain recombines TRBV9 with TRBJ1-2; D is ambiguous. The CDR3 sequence is CASSVDPLTYGYTF. The DNA of the CDR3 is TGTGCCAGCAGCGTAGATCCGTTAACCTATGGCTACACCTTC.